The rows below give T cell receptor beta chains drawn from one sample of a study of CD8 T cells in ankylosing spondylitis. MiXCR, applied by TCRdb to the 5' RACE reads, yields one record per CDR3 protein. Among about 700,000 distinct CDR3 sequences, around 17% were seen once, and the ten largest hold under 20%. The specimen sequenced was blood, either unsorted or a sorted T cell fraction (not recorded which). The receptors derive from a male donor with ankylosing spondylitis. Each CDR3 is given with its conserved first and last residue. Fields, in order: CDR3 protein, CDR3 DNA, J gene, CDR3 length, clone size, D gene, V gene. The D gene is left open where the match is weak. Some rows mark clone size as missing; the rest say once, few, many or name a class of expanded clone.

CDR3 protein: CASSRAGQGFSPLHF
CDR3 DNA: TGTGCCAGCAGCCGTGCGGGACAGGGGTTTTCACCCCTCCACTTT
J gene: TRBJ1-6
CDR3 length: 15
clone size: -
D gene: TRBD1
V gene: TRBV12-3/TRBV12-4

CDR3 protein: CASNGQGKLGEQYF
CDR3 DNA: TGTGCCAGCAATGGACAGGGAAAGTTGGGCGAGCAGTACTTC
J gene: TRBJ2-7
CDR3 length: 14
clone size: few
D gene: TRBD1
V gene: TRBV12-3/TRBV12-4

CDR3 protein: CASSSYGAGGREQFF
CDR3 DNA: TGTGCCAGCAGTTCTTATGGTGCAGGGGGCCGGGAGCAGTTCTTC
J gene: TRBJ2-1
CDR3 length: 15
clone size: few
D gene: TRBD1
V gene: TRBV27

CDR3 protein: CATSDTRRGGNEQFF
CDR3 DNA: TGTGCCACCAGTGACACAAGAAGGGGAGGGAATGAGCAGTTCTTC
J gene: TRBJ2-1
CDR3 length: 15
clone size: many
D gene: TRBD2
V gene: TRBV24-1

CDR3 protein: CASSLEGTADTYSNQPQHF
CDR3 DNA: TGTGCCAGCAGCTTAGAGGGGACAGCGGACACTTATAGCAATCAGCCCCAGCATTTT
J gene: TRBJ1-5
CDR3 length: 19
clone size: -
D gene: TRBD1
V gene: TRBV7-7

CDR3 protein: CASSVLGQTIYGYTF
CDR3 DNA: TGTGCCAGCAGTGTACTAGGGCAGACTATCTATGGCTACACCTTC
J gene: TRBJ1-2
CDR3 length: 15
clone size: -
D gene: -
V gene: TRBV2

CDR3 protein: CASSSTWTDSYNEQFF
CDR3 DNA: TGTGCCAGCAGCTCTACCTGGACAGATTCCTACAATGAGCAGTTCTTC
J gene: TRBJ2-1
CDR3 length: 16
clone size: few
D gene: -
V gene: TRBV5-6

CDR3 protein: CATSDTGGGNEQFF
CDR3 DNA: TGTGCCACCAGTGACACAGGGGGAGGCAATGAGCAGTTCTTC
J gene: TRBJ2-1
CDR3 length: 14
clone size: many
D gene: TRBD1
V gene: TRBV24-1

CDR3 protein: CASSPRLVSGELFF
CDR3 DNA: TGTGCCAGCAGTCCTCGACTAGTGAGCGGGGAGCTGTTTTTT
J gene: TRBJ2-2
CDR3 length: 14
clone size: -
D gene: -
V gene: TRBV12-3/TRBV12-4

CDR3 protein: CASSPGPQGAETQYF
CDR3 DNA: TGCGCCAGCTCACCGGGGCCGCAGGGGGCAGAGACCCAGTACTTC
J gene: TRBJ2-5
CDR3 length: 15
clone size: -
D gene: TRBD1
V gene: TRBV4-1

CDR3 protein: CASRPRDRPLAEQYF
CDR3 DNA: TGTGCCAGCAGACCAAGGGACAGGCCCCTAGCCGAGCAGTACTTC
J gene: TRBJ2-7
CDR3 length: 15
clone size: -
D gene: TRBD1
V gene: TRBV28

CDR3 protein: CASSLEGLEQYF
CDR3 DNA: TGTGCCAGCAGTTTAGAGGGGCTCGAGCAGTACTTC
J gene: TRBJ2-7
CDR3 length: 12
clone size: -
D gene: -
V gene: TRBV12-3/TRBV12-4

CDR3 protein: CSVGYNYGYTF
CDR3 DNA: TGCAGCGTTGGGTATAACTATGGCTACACCTTC
J gene: TRBJ1-2
CDR3 length: 11
clone size: -
D gene: -
V gene: TRBV29-1

CDR3 protein: CASSLSNSGIWDEQFF
CDR3 DNA: TGCGCCAGCAGCTTAAGTAATAGCGGGATATGGGATGAGCAGTTCTTC
J gene: TRBJ2-1
CDR3 length: 16
clone size: -
D gene: TRBD2
V gene: TRBV5-1

CDR3 protein: CASSFGRTQPNTGELFF
CDR3 DNA: TGTGCCAGCAGTTTTGGACGGACGCAACCGAACACCGGGGAGCTGTTTTTT
J gene: TRBJ2-2
CDR3 length: 17
clone size: many
D gene: -
V gene: TRBV27

CDR3 protein: CASSQGQGSGYGYTF
CDR3 DNA: TGTGCCAGCAGCCAAGGACAGGGATCGGGCTATGGCTACACCTTC
J gene: TRBJ1-2
CDR3 length: 15
clone size: many
D gene: TRBD1
V gene: TRBV12-3/TRBV12-4

CDR3 protein: CASSITQGEDEQYF
CDR3 DNA: TGTGCCAGCAGTATAACACAGGGTGAGGACGAGCAGTACTTC
J gene: TRBJ2-7
CDR3 length: 14
clone size: few
D gene: -
V gene: TRBV27

CDR3 protein: CASRRGESPNYEQYF
CDR3 DNA: TGTGCCAGCAGGAGAGGGGAAAGCCCTAACTACGAGCAGTACTTC
J gene: TRBJ2-7
CDR3 length: 15
clone size: -
D gene: -
V gene: TRBV6-1

CDR3 protein: CSVPWGSSSYNEQFF
CDR3 DNA: TGCAGCGTCCCCTGGGGGTCTAGCTCCTACAATGAGCAGTTCTTC
J gene: TRBJ2-1
CDR3 length: 15
clone size: -
D gene: -
V gene: TRBV29-1

CDR3 protein: CASSKVWGGSGANVLTF
CDR3 DNA: TGTGCCAGCAGCAAAGTGTGGGGGGGCTCTGGGGCCAACGTCCTGACTTTC
J gene: TRBJ2-6
CDR3 length: 17
clone size: -
D gene: -
V gene: TRBV21-1

CDR3 protein: CASSYQDPNTGELFF
CDR3 DNA: TGTGCCAGCAGTTACCAGGATCCGAACACCGGGGAGCTGTTTTTT
J gene: TRBJ2-2
CDR3 length: 15
clone size: -
D gene: -
V gene: TRBV6-5

CDR3 protein: CASSLASGEYQETQYF
CDR3 DNA: TGTGCCAGCAGCTTAGCCAGCGGGGAGTACCAAGAGACCCAGTACTTC
J gene: TRBJ2-5
CDR3 length: 16
clone size: -
D gene: TRBD2
V gene: TRBV7-2

CDR3 protein: CASHDTSGRSSYEQYF
CDR3 DNA: TGTGCCAGCCATGATACTAGCGGGAGGAGCTCCTACGAGCAGTACTTC
J gene: TRBJ2-7
CDR3 length: 16
clone size: -
D gene: TRBD2
V gene: TRBV28

CDR3 protein: CASSLGDMNTEAFF
CDR3 DNA: TGTGCCAGCAGCTTAGGGGACATGAACACTGAAGCTTTCTTT
J gene: TRBJ1-1
CDR3 length: 14
clone size: few
D gene: -
V gene: TRBV7-9

CDR3 protein: CASKPAGQSYEQYF
CDR3 DNA: TGCGCCAGTAAGCCCGCGGGACAGAGCTACGAGCAGTACTTC
J gene: TRBJ2-7
CDR3 length: 14
clone size: -
D gene: -
V gene: TRBV5-1

CDR3 protein: CASSIAGTGQETQYF
CDR3 DNA: TGTGCCAGCAGCATAGCGGGGACCGGCCAAGAGACCCAGTACTTC
J gene: TRBJ2-5
CDR3 length: 15
clone size: many
D gene: TRBD2
V gene: TRBV12-3/TRBV12-4

CDR3 protein: CASSGPGTGAGYTF
CDR3 DNA: TGTGCCAGCAGTGGCCCCGGGACAGGTGCTGGCTACACCTTC
J gene: TRBJ1-2
CDR3 length: 14
clone size: -
D gene: TRBD1
V gene: TRBV2

CDR3 protein: CASSQDGSILNYGYTF
CDR3 DNA: TGTGCCAGCAGCCAGGACGGGTCAATATTAAACTATGGCTACACCTTC
J gene: TRBJ1-2
CDR3 length: 16
clone size: -
D gene: -
V gene: TRBV11-2

CDR3 protein: CACSPLGQGAISKNIQYF
CDR3 DNA: TGTGCCTGCAGTCCACTCGGACAGGGGGCGATTTCCAAAAACATTCAGTACTTC
J gene: TRBJ2-4
CDR3 length: 18
clone size: -
D gene: TRBD1
V gene: TRBV12-3/TRBV12-4

CDR3 protein: CASSQGLAAQYF
CDR3 DNA: TGTGCCAGCAGCCAGGGACTAGCGGCGCAGTATTTT
J gene: TRBJ2-3
CDR3 length: 12
clone size: few
D gene: TRBD2
V gene: TRBV7-9

CDR3 protein: CASSLGTSGSGEQFF
CDR3 DNA: TGTGCCAGCAGCCTAGGGACTAGCGGGAGTGGTGAGCAGTTCTTC
J gene: TRBJ2-1
CDR3 length: 15
clone size: once
D gene: TRBD2
V gene: TRBV3-1

CDR3 protein: CATSRAQGLGGYTF
CDR3 DNA: TGTGCCACCAGCAGAGCTCAGGGCCTGGGAGGCTACACCTTC
J gene: TRBJ1-2
CDR3 length: 14
clone size: -
D gene: -
V gene: TRBV15

CDR3 protein: CASSRMNSWSRETQYF
CDR3 DNA: TGTGCCAGCAGCCGAATGAACTCCTGGAGTAGGGAGACCCAGTACTTC
J gene: TRBJ2-5
CDR3 length: 16
clone size: many
D gene: -
V gene: TRBV7-9

CDR3 protein: CSALQGSRTREQFF
CDR3 DNA: TGCAGTGCCCTACAGGGGTCTCGGACTAGGGAGCAGTTCTTC
J gene: TRBJ2-1
CDR3 length: 14
clone size: -
D gene: -
V gene: TRBV20-1

CDR3 protein: CSARDRSQAYGYTF
CDR3 DNA: TGCAGTGCTAGAGATCGTAGTCAGGCCTATGGCTACACCTTC
J gene: TRBJ1-2
CDR3 length: 14
clone size: few
D gene: -
V gene: TRBV20-1

CDR3 protein: CASSFRGQFNTEAFF
CDR3 DNA: TGCGCCAGCAGCTTCCGGGGACAGTTTAACACTGAAGCTTTCTTT
J gene: TRBJ1-1
CDR3 length: 15
clone size: -
D gene: TRBD1
V gene: TRBV5-1

CDR3 protein: CSAGTGGRTDTQYF
CDR3 DNA: TGCAGTGCAGGAACCGGGGGGCGCACAGATACGCAGTATTTT
J gene: TRBJ2-3
CDR3 length: 14
clone size: -
D gene: -
V gene: TRBV20-1

CDR3 protein: CSVEMTSGKFVYEQYF
CDR3 DNA: TGCAGCGTTGAGATGACTAGCGGGAAATTCGTCTACGAGCAGTACTTC
J gene: TRBJ2-7
CDR3 length: 16
clone size: -
D gene: TRBD2
V gene: TRBV29-1

CDR3 protein: CATGRRNYGYTF
CDR3 DNA: TGTGCCACGGGACGGCGGAACTATGGCTACACCTTC
J gene: TRBJ1-2
CDR3 length: 12
clone size: few
D gene: -
V gene: TRBV19

CDR3 protein: CASMTDSEHTDTQYF
CDR3 DNA: TGTGCCAGCATGACCGACAGCGAGCACACAGATACGCAGTATTTT
J gene: TRBJ2-3
CDR3 length: 15
clone size: -
D gene: -
V gene: TRBV27

CDR3 protein: CASSQDWWNSKLFF
CDR3 DNA: TGTGCCAGCAGCCAAGATTGGTGGAATTCGAAACTGTTTTTT
J gene: TRBJ1-4
CDR3 length: 14
clone size: -
D gene: -
V gene: TRBV3-1

CDR3 protein: CSAIASGRYNEQFF
CDR3 DNA: TGCAGTGCTATAGCTAGCGGGAGGTACAATGAGCAGTTCTTC
J gene: TRBJ2-1
CDR3 length: 14
clone size: few
D gene: TRBD2
V gene: TRBV20-1